This TCR beta chain comes out of a study of T cell responses to AZD1222 COVID-19 vaccine. Here immunoSEQ multiplex PCR was the method, and the copy in TCRdb shows in-frame clones only, minus some. The sample lists 150,000 to 200,000 clones; approximately 94% were seen once. Germline CDR1 reads SGHKS; CDR2 reads YYEKEE (reference sequence). V shed 0 bases and J shed 6 bases, with 6 bases lying between them. The CDR3 covers 13 residues. The study, taken as a whole, reports: Spike-specific TCR breadth and depth grew following two AZD1222 doses. Dominant CD4 TCR responses targeted spike regions 160-218 and 743-854.

A note on this clone: As yet, its antigen is unknown.

The clonotype was recovered from an adult who received the AZD1222 COVID-19 vaccine. The sample here was peripheral blood, taken 28 days after the second AZD1222 dose. The chain is built from TRBV5-5 and TRBJ1-4; D not resolved. Written as DNA, the CDR3 is TGTGCCAGCAGCTTGGGGATCGATGAAAAACTGTTTTTT. Residues: CASSLGIDEKLFF.